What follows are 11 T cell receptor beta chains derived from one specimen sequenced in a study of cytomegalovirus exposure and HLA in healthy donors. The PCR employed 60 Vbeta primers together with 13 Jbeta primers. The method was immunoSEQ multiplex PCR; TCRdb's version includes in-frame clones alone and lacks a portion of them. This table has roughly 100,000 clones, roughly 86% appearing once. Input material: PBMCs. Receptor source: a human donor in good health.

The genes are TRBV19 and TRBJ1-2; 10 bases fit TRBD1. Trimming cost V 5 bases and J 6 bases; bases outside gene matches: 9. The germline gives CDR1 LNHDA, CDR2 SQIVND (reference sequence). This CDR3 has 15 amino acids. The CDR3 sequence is CASSDSHGTGDGYTF. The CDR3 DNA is TGTGCCAGTAGTGACAGCCACGGGACAGGGGATGGCTACACCTTC. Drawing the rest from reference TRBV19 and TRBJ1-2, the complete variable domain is DGGITQSPKYLFRKEGQNVTLSCEQNLNHDAMYWYRQDPGQGLRLIYYSQIVNDFQKGDIAEGYSVSREKKESFPLTVTSAQKNPTAFYLCASSDSHGTGDGYTFGSGTRLTVV.

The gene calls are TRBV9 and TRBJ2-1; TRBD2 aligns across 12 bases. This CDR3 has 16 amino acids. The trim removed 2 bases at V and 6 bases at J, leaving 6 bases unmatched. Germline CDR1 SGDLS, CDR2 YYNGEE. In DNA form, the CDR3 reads TGTGCCAGCAGCGTCGAACCGGGACTAGCGGGCAATGAGCAGTTCTTC. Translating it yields CASSVEPGLAGNEQFF.

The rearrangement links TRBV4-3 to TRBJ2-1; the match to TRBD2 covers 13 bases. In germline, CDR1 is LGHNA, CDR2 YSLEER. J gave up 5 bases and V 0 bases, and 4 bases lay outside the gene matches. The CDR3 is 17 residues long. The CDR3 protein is CASSQEPGLAGNNEQFF. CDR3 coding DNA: TGCGCCAGCAGCCAAGAACCGGGACTAGCGGGAAACAATGAGCAGTTCTTC.

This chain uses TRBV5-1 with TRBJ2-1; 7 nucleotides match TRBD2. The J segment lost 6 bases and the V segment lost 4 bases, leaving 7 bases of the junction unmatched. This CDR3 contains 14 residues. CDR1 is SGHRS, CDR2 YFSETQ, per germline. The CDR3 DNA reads TGCGCCAGCAGCGTCGGTAGCGGGCTCAATGAGCAGTTCTTC. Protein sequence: CASSVGSGLNEQFF.

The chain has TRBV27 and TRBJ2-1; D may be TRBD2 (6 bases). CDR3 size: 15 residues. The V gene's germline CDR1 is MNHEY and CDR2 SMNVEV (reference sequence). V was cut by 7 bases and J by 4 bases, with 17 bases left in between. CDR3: CASTEGLSGYNEQFF. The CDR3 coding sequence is TGTGCCAGCACGGAGGGGCTATCGGGGTACAATGAGCAGTTCTTC.

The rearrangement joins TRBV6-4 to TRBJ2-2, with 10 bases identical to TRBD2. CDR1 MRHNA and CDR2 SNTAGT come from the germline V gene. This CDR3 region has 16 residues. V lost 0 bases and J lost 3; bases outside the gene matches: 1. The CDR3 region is CASSDSGTSDTGELFF. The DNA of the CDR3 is TGTGCCAGCAGTGACTCAGGGACTAGCGACACCGGGGAGCTGTTTTTT.

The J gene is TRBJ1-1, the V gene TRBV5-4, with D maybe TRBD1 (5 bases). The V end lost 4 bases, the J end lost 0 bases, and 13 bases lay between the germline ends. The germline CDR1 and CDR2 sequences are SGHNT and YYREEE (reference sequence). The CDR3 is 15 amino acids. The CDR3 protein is CASSVETVMNTEAFF. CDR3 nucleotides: TGTGCCAGCAGCGTGGAGACAGTCATGAACACTGAAGCTTTCTTT.

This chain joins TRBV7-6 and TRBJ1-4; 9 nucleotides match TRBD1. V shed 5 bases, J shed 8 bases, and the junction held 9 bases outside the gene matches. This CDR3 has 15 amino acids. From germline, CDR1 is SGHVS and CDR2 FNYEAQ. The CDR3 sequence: CASSPGTGYREKLFF. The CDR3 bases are TGTGCCAGCAGCCCCGGGACAGGGTATAGGGAAAAACTGTTTTTT.

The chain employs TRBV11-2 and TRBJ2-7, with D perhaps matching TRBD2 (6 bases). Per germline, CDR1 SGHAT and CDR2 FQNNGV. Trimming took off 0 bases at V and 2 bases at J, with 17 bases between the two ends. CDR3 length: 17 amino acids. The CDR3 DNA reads TGTGCCAGCAGCTTAGATCCGGGAGACAGTCTACCCTACGAGCAGTACTTC. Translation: CASSLDPGDSLPYEQYF.

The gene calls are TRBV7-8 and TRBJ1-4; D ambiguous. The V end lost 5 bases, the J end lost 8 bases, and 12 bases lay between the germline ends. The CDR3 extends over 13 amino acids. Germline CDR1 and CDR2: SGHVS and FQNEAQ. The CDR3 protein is CASSTPLQEKLFF. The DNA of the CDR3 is TGTGCCAGCAGCACCCCCCTACAGGAAAAACTGTTTTTT.

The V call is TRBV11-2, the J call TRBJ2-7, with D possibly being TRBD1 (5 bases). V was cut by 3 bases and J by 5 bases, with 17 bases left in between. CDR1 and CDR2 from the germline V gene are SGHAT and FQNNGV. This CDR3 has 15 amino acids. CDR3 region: CASSFLGQARDEQYF. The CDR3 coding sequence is TGTGCCAGCAGCTTTCTGGGTCAGGCCAGGGACGAGCAGTACTTC.